This note documents a single T cell receptor (beta chain) sequence. Other nucleotide sequences in the sample specify the same CDR3. This specimen comes from a study of shared clonotypes between healthy human individuals. The germline CDR1 and CDR2 sequences are SNHLY and FYNNEI. Trimming removed 4 bases from V and 8 bases from J, with 8 bases in between. CDR3 length: 11 residues. Sequencing was performed with immunoSEQ multiplex PCR; in TCRdb, only in-frame clones are kept and a portion is missing. The sample includes 950,000 to 1,100,000 clones, about 75% of them seen just once. Sequencing was done on a sample of memory CD4+ T cells sorted from blood. Subset: CD45RA-negative fraction. The source is a man aged 18 to 29 in good health. The chain links TRBV2 to TRBJ1-2; D may be TRBD1 (6 bases). This CDR3 is CASSVQGGYTF. In DNA, the CDR3 is TGTGCCAGCAGTGTTCAGGGGGGCTACACCTTC.